This T cell receptor (beta chain) was sequenced for a study of blood T cell repertoires in COVID-19. Study details: Spain, Italy and the United States supplied samples that represented acute and convalescent COVID-19. Sources were T cells, B-cell-depleted T cells, or PBMCs; the material itself was cDNA or gDNA.

The CDR3 has 16 residues. Germline V gene data show CDR1 as LGHNA and CDR2 as YSLEER. Trimming took 4 bases from V and 10 from J; bases not matched to a gene: 14. Original processing methods: By means of reference gene primer amplification, nucleated cell counts were estimated. This table comes from immunoSEQ multiplex PCR, and its TCRdb copy is limited to in-frame clones, with some not included. V and J calls and clone size are copied from that table; D and trimming were computed from the DNA. Of about 240,000 clones listed, approximately 82% were seen once; the top ten hold roughly 3.3%. The specimen was peripheral blood. The chain combines TRBV4-3 with TRBJ2-1; TRBD2 matches 9 bases. The sequence was collected from a woman aged 18-35 years with acute or convalescent COVID-19. CDR3 coding DNA: TGCGCCAGCAGCCTCCGAGCGGGAGGAGGTTCGCACGAGCAGTTCTTC. Translating it yields CASSLRAGGGSHEQFF.